This T cell receptor beta chain derives from a study of tumor-infiltrating lymphocytes in localized non-small cell lung cancer. Study-wide context: Several tumor histologies, both smoking statuses, and some post-neoadjuvant chemotherapy samples were included. Resected tumor was paired with non-adjacent uninvolved lung from the same patient. Study-level points and caveats: Available tissue quantity limited TCR sequencing to a patient subset.

From germline, CDR1 is GTSNPN and CDR2 SVGIG (reference sequence). There are 15 residues in the CDR3. The junction had 10 bases not matched to a gene; V was cut back by 3 bases and J by 2 bases. To note about this clone: Its antigen is still unknown.

Repertoires were generated with immunoSEQ multiplex PCR, while TCRdb's copy carries only in-frame clones and drops some. The table has 2,800 or so clones, over 50% seen once. This rearrangement joins TRBV30 to TRBJ2-7; 7 nucleotides match TRBD1. The TCR originated in a human donor with non-small cell lung cancer. Material for sequencing was uninvolved lung tissue not adjacent to the tumor. The CDR3 DNA sequence: TGTGCCTGGAGGGGACCGGGACAGCCTACCTACGAGCAGTACTTC. This gives the protein CAWRGPGQPTYEQYF.